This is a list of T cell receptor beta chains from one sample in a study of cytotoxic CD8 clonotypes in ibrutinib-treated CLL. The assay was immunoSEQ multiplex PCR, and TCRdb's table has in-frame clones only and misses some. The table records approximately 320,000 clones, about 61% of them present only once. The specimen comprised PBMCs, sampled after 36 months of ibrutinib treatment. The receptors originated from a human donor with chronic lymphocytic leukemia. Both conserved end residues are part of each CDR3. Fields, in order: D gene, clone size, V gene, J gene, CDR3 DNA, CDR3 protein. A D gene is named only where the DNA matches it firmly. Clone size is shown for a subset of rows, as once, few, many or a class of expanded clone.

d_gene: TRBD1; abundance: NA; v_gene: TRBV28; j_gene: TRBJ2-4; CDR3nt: TGTGCCAGCAGTTCACCACCGGGACAGGGAGCCTTTAACATTCAGTACTTC; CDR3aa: CASSSPPGQGAFNIQYF
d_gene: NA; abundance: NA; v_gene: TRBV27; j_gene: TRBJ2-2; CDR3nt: TGTGCCAGCAGTCCAACTAAGGCGGGGGAGCTGTTTTTT; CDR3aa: CASSPTKAGELFF
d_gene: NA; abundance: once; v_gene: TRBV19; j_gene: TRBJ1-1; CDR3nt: TGTGCCAGCGGGGCGAACACTGAAGCTTTCTTT; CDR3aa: CASGANTEAFF
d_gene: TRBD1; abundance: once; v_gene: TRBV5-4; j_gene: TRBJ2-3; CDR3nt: TGTGCCAGCAGGCGGGGACAGGGGTCAGATACGCAGTATTTT; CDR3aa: CASRRGQGSDTQYF
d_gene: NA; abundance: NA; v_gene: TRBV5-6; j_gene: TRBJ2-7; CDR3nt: TGTGCCAGCAGCTTCCCTGTCGGAGTCGGTAGGTTTGAGCAGTACTTC; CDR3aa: CASSFPVGVGRFEQYF
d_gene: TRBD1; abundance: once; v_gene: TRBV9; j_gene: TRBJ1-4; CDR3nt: TGTGCCAGCAGCGTACGCGGGGCAGGGGGAAGTGAAAAACTGTTTTTT; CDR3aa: CASSVRGAGGSEKLFF
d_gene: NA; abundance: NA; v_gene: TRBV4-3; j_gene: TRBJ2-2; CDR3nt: TGCGCCAGCAGCCCCCGCCGGCAGATATACACCGGGGAGCTGTTTTTT; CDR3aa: CASSPRRQIYTGELFF
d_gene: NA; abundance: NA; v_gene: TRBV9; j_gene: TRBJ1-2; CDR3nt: TGTGCCAGCTCTACAGATGTCTATGGCTACACCTTC; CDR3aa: CASSTDVYGYTF
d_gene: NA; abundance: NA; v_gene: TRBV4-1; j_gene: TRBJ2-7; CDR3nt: TGCGCCAGCAGCCAAGTCTTGGGAGACTACGAGCAGTACTTC; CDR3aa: CASSQVLGDYEQYF
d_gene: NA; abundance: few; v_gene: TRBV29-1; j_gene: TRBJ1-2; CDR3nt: TGCAGCGTTGCCTCAGGCCTAGAGTATGGCTACACCTTC; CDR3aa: CSVASGLEYGYTF
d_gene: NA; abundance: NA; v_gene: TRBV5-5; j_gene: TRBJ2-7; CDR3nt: TGTGCCAGCAGCCACACCCATTGGAATTACGAGCAGTACTTC; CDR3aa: CASSHTHWNYEQYF
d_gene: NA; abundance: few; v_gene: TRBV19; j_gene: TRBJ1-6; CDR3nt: TGTGCCAGTAGTAGGACCAATTCACCCCTCCACTTT; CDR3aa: CASSRTNSPLHF
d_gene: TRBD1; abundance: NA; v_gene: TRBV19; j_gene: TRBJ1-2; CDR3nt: TGTGCCAGTAGTAATCCGGACAGGGTGACCTATGGCTACACCTTC; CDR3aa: CASSNPDRVTYGYTF
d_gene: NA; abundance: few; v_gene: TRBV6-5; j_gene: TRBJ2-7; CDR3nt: TGTGCCAGCAGATCCCGGGACGGAAGGCACGAGCAGTACTTC; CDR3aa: CASRSRDGRHEQYF
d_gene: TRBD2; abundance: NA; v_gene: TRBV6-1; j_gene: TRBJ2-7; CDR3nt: TGTGCCAGCAGTGAAGTGGGGGGGAAGCTCTACGAGCAGTACTTC; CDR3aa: CASSEVGGKLYEQYF
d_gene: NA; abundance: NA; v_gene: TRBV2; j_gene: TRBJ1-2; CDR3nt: TGTGCCAGCAGGGAAGAACAGGGATCCTATGGCTACACCTTC; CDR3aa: CASREEQGSYGYTF
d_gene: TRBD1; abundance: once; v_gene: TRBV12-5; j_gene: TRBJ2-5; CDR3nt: TGTGCTAGTGGTCTGGGACAGGGGCCAGAGACCCAGTACTTC; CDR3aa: CASGLGQGPETQYF
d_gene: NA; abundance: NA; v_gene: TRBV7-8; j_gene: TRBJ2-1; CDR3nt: TGTGCCAGCAGCTTAGTGAATGAGCAGTTCTTC; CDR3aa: CASSLVNEQFF
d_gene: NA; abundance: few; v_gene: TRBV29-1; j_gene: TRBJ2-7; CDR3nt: TGCAGCGTTTCCCGAGGCGGGGCTAAGGATGGTTACGAGCAGTACTTC; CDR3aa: CSVSRGGAKDGYEQYF
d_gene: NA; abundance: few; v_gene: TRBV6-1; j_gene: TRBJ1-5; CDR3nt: TGTGCCAGCAGAGAAAATCAGCCCCAGCATTTT; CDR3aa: CASRENQPQHF
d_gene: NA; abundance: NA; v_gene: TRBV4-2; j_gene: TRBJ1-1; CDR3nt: TGTGCCAGCAGCCAAGATCGCTATGAAGCTTTCTTT; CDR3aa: CASSQDRYEAFF
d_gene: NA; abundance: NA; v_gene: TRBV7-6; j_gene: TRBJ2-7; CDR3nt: TGTGCCAGCAGCCAACAGTCCTCCTACGAGCAGTACTTC; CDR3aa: CASSQQSSYEQYF
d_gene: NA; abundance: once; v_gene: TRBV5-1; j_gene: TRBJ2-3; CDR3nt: TGCGCCAGCAATGCAGGGTATTCAGATACGCAGTATTTT; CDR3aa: CASNAGYSDTQYF
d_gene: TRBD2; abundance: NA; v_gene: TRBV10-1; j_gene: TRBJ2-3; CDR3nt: TGCGCCAGCAGTGAGGGACTAGCGGGAGTTGATACGCAGTATTTT; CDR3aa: CASSEGLAGVDTQYF
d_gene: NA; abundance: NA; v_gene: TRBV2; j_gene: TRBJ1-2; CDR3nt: TGTGCCAGCAGTGTAGTTGGGGAGGCTAACTATGGCTACACCTTC; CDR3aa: CASSVVGEANYGYTF
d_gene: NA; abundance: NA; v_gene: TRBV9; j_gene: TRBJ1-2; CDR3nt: TGTGCCAGCAGCGTAGATCTGAGCTTCGAGGTCGGAAAAAGCGGCTACACCTTC; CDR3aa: CASSVDLSFEVGKSGYTF
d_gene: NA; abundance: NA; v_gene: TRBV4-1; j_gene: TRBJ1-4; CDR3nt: TGCGCCAGCAGCAAGGCTAAAGCAACTAATGAAAAACTGTTTTTT; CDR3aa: CASSKAKATNEKLFF
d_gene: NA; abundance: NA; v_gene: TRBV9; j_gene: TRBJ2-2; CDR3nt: TGTGCCAGCAGCGGACAGGTGATCACCGGGGAGCTGTTTTTT; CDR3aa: CASSGQVITGELFF
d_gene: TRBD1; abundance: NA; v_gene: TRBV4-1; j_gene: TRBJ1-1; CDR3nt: TGCGCCAGCAGCCAAGTCTCCGGGACAGGGGCTTACACTGAAGCTTTCTTT; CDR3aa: CASSQVSGTGAYTEAFF
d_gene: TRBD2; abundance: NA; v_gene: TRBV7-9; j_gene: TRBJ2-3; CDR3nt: TGTGCCAGCAGCTTAGGAGCGGGGGGCGCAGATACGCAGTATTTT; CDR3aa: CASSLGAGGADTQYF
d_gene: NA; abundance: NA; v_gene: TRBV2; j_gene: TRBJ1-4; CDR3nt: TGTGCCAGCAGGGCTTCCGGGACATTCCATAATGAAAAACTGTTTTTT; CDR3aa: CASRASGTFHNEKLFF
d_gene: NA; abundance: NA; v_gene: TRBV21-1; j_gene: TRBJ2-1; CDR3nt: TGTGCCAGCAGCATGGGCAGATTAAGCTCCTACAATGAGCAGTTCTTC; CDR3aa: CASSMGRLSSYNEQFF
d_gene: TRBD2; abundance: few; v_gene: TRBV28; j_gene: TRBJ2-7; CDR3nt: TGTGCCAGCAGTTTAACGGGGGGTTACTCCTACGAGCAGTACTTC; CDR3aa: CASSLTGGYSYEQYF
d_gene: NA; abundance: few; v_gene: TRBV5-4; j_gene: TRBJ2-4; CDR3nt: TGTGCCAGCAGCTCGACAGGCTCACAGTACTTC; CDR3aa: CASSSTGSQYF
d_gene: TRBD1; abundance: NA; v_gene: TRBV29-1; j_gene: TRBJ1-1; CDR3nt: TGCAGCGTTGGAGGGACAGACCCAATGAACACTGAAGCTTTCTTT; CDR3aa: CSVGGTDPMNTEAFF
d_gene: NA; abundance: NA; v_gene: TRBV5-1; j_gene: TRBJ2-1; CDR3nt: TGCGCCAGCAGCCGGTGGGAGAGCTCCTACAATGAGCAGTTCTTC; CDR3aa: CASSRWESSYNEQFF
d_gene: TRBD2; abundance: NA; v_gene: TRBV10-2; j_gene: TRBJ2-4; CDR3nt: TGCGCCAGCAGTGACCGACTAGCTAAAAACATTCAGTACTTC; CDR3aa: CASSDRLAKNIQYF
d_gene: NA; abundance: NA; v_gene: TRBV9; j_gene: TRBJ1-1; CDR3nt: TGTGCCAGCAGTGTCGGGTCAGACACTGAAGCTTTCTTT; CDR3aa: CASSVGSDTEAFF
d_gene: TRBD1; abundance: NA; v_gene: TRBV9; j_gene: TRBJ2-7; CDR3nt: TGTGCCAGCAGCGTAGCGACAGGGGGCGGTGCCGAGCAGTACTTC; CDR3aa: CASSVATGGGAEQYF
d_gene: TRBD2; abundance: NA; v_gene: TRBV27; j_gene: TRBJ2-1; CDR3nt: TGTGCCAGCAGTTCGCTAGCGGGAGGCAATGAGCAGTTCTTC; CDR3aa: CASSSLAGGNEQFF
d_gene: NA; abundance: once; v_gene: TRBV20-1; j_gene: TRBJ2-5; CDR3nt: TGCAGTGGTCTAAGGGAGACCCAGTACTTC; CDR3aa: CSGLRETQYF
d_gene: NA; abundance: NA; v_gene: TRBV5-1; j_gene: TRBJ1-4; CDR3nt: TGCGCCAGCAGGGAAACAACTAATGAAAAACTGTTTTTT; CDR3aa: CASRETTNEKLFF
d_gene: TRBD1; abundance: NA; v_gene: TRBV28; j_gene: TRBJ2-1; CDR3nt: TGTGCCAGCAGGGGACAGGGGGATGAGCAGTTCTTC; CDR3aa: CASRGQGDEQFF
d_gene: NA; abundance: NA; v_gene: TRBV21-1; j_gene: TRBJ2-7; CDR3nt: TGTGCCAGCAAAAGAGGGACCGCGAGCTCCTACGAGCAGTACTTC; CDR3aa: CASKRGTASSYEQYF
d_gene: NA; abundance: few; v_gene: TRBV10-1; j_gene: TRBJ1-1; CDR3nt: TGCGCCAGCAGAAGACAGGAGAACACTGAAGCTTTCTTT; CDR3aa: CASRRQENTEAFF
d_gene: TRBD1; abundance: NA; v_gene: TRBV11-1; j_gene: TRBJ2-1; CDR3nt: TGTGCCAGCAGCACCGGACAGGGGGTCACCTACAATGAGCAGTTCTTC; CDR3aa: CASSTGQGVTYNEQFF